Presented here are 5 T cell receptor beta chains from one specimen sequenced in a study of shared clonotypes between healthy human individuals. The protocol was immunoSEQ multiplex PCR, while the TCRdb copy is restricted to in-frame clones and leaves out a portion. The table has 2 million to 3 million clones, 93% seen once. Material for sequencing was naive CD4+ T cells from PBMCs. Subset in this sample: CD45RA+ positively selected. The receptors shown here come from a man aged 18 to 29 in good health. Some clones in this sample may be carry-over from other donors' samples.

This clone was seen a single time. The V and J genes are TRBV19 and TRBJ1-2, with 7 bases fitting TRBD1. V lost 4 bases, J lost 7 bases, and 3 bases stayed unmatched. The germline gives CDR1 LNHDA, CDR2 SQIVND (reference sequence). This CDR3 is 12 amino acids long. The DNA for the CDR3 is TGTGCCAGTAGTACTGGGACAGTTGGCTACACCTTC. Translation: CASSTGTVGYTF.

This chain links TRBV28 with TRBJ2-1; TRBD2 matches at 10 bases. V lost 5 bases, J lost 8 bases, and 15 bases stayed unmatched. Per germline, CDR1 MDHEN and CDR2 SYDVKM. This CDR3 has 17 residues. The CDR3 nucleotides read TGTGCCAGCAGTAACCCTCTCCGGCTAGCGGGAGTCCATGAGCAGTTCTTC. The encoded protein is CASSNPLRLAGVHEQFF.

The CDR3 coding sequence is TGTGCCAGCAGCGCGGGGAAATCTTGGGGCTACACCTTC. Translation: CASSAGKSWGYTF. The chain couples TRBV9 to TRBJ1-2, with D unresolved. Germline V gene lookup returns CDR1 SGDLS and CDR2 YYNGEE. V was cut by 3 bases and J by 8 bases, with 14 bases left in between. This CDR3 has 13 amino acids.

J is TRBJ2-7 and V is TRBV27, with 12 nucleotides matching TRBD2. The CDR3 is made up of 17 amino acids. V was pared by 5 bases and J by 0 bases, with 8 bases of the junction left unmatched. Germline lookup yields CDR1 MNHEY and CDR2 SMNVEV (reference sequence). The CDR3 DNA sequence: TGTGCCAGCAGTCCCCCCCTGACTAGCGGGAGCTCCTACGAGCAGTACTTC. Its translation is CASSPPLTSGSSYEQYF.

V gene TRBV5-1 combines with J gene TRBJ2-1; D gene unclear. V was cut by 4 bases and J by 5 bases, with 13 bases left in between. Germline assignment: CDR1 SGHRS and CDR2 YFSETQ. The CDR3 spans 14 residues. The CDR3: CASSPYDGHNEQFF. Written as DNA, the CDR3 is TGCGCCAGCAGCCCGTACGATGGGCACAATGAGCAGTTCTTC.